A selection of T cell receptor beta chains follows, all from one sample in a study of early T cells in non-severe SARS-CoV-2 infection. TCRdb itself ran the 5' RACE reads through MiXCR, one entry per CDR3 protein. In the table there are approximately 56,000 distinct CDR3 sequences, around 16% of which are singletons. This material consisted of whole blood, taken at baseline. The receptors come from an adult who was a healthcare worker with PCR-confirmed SARS-CoV-2 infection or an uninfected control (not recorded which). The CDR3 runs from the conserved cysteine through the conserved F or W. D genes are given only for firm matches. Not every row has a clone size; where given, it reads once, few, many or a size class.

CDR3 length: 13; D gene: TRBD1; J gene: TRBJ1-2; V gene: TRBV12-3/TRBV12-4; clone size: NA; CDR3 DNA: TGTGCCAGCAGTTTTGGGACAGATTATGGCTACACCTTC; CDR3 protein: CASSFGTDYGYTF
CDR3 length: 16; D gene: NA; J gene: TRBJ2-7; V gene: TRBV4-1; clone size: many; CDR3 DNA: TGCGCCAGCAGCCAAGGGCCGGGACGAAGTCACTACGAGCAGTACTTC; CDR3 protein: CASSQGPGRSHYEQYF
CDR3 length: 15; D gene: NA; J gene: TRBJ1-5; V gene: TRBV4-1; clone size: few; CDR3 DNA: TGCGCCAGCAGCCAAGAATATGGAGGTGGTCAGCCCCAGCATTTT; CDR3 protein: CASSQEYGGGQPQHF
CDR3 length: 13; D gene: NA; J gene: TRBJ2-5; V gene: TRBV5-4; clone size: many; CDR3 DNA: TGTGCCAGCAGCTCCAGCCCGTCGGAGACCCAGTACTTC; CDR3 protein: CASSSSPSETQYF
CDR3 length: 16; D gene: TRBD1; J gene: TRBJ2-3; V gene: TRBV18; clone size: NA; CDR3 DNA: TGTGCCAGCTCACCACCGTTAAAGGGGGCGCCGGATACGCAGTATTTT; CDR3 protein: CASSPPLKGAPDTQYF
CDR3 length: 17; D gene: TRBD2; J gene: TRBJ2-1; V gene: TRBV4-2; clone size: once; CDR3 DNA: TGTGCCAGCAGCCAACAGCCTGGGACTAGCGGGGACAATGAGCAGTTCTTC; CDR3 protein: CASSQQPGTSGDNEQFF
CDR3 length: 16; D gene: NA; J gene: TRBJ2-2; V gene: TRBV4-1; clone size: few; CDR3 DNA: TGCGCCAGCAGCCAGGGCTTGTGGGTTGTCACCGGGGAGCTGTTTTTT; CDR3 protein: CASSQGLWVVTGELFF
CDR3 length: 13; D gene: NA; J gene: TRBJ1-4; V gene: TRBV30; clone size: few; CDR3 DNA: TGTGCCTGGAGTGTCTCCTTTAATGAAAAACTGTTTTTT; CDR3 protein: CAWSVSFNEKLFF
CDR3 length: 16; D gene: TRBD2; J gene: TRBJ2-3; V gene: TRBV12-3/TRBV12-4; clone size: NA; CDR3 DNA: TGTGCCACTACCACCGGGGTGCGGGGGAGCACAGATACGCAGTATTTT; CDR3 protein: CATTTGVRGSTDTQYF
CDR3 length: 13; D gene: TRBD2; J gene: TRBJ2-7; V gene: TRBV20-1; clone size: few; CDR3 DNA: TGCAGTGCTTATTTTAGCGGGAGATACGAGCAGTACTTC; CDR3 protein: CSAYFSGRYEQYF
CDR3 length: 15; D gene: NA; J gene: TRBJ1-1; V gene: TRBV19; clone size: many; CDR3 DNA: TGTGCCAGTACGGACGGGATAATGGCGAACACTGAAGCTTTCTTT; CDR3 protein: CASTDGIMANTEAFF
CDR3 length: 12; D gene: NA; J gene: TRBJ1-2; V gene: TRBV6-2/TRBV6-3; clone size: NA; CDR3 DNA: TGTGCCAGCAGTTGGGAGACCTATGGCTACACCTTC; CDR3 protein: CASSWETYGYTF
CDR3 length: 14; D gene: TRBD1; J gene: TRBJ1-2; V gene: TRBV30; clone size: many; CDR3 DNA: TGTGCCTGGAGTCGGACAGGGATCACCTATGGCTACACCTTC; CDR3 protein: CAWSRTGITYGYTF
CDR3 length: 20; D gene: TRBD2; J gene: TRBJ2-7; V gene: TRBV4-2; clone size: few; CDR3 DNA: TGTGCCAGCAGCCCTGCCACACCGCAACTAGCGGGGCCGGGGGACTACGAGCAGTACTTC; CDR3 protein: CASSPATPQLAGPGDYEQYF
CDR3 length: 15; D gene: TRBD1; J gene: TRBJ2-7; V gene: TRBV13; clone size: NA; CDR3 DNA: TGTGCCAGCAGCGAAGAGGGACAGGGTGTCTACGAGCAGTACTTC; CDR3 protein: CASSEEGQGVYEQYF
CDR3 length: 20; D gene: TRBD2; J gene: TRBJ2-7; V gene: TRBV20-1; clone size: many; CDR3 DNA: TGCAGTGCTAGTAGGGCCCAAAGGGCTAGCGGGACGCGAAGCTCCTACGAGCAGTACTTC; CDR3 protein: CSASRAQRASGTRSSYEQYF
CDR3 length: 14; D gene: NA; J gene: TRBJ2-1; V gene: TRBV5-1; clone size: few; CDR3 DNA: TGCGCCAGCAGCACCGGGACCCACGACAATGAGCAGTTCTTC; CDR3 protein: CASSTGTHDNEQFF
CDR3 length: 15; D gene: TRBD2; J gene: TRBJ2-7; V gene: TRBV5-1; clone size: few; CDR3 DNA: TGCGCCAGCAGCTTGGGGACTAGCTCAACCTACGAGCAGTACTTC; CDR3 protein: CASSLGTSSTYEQYF
CDR3 length: 16; D gene: TRBD1; J gene: TRBJ2-7; V gene: TRBV7-8; clone size: NA; CDR3 DNA: TGTGCCAGCAGCTTAAGAGCCGGGACAGGGGACTACGAGCAGTACTTC; CDR3 protein: CASSLRAGTGDYEQYF
CDR3 length: 12; D gene: TRBD1; J gene: TRBJ1-1; V gene: TRBV12-3/TRBV12-4; clone size: few; CDR3 DNA: TGTGCCAGCAGTTTGTGGGACAGGGATGCTTTCTTT; CDR3 protein: CASSLWDRDAFF
CDR3 length: 17; D gene: NA; J gene: TRBJ2-2; V gene: TRBV14; clone size: NA; CDR3 DNA: TGTGCCAGCAGCGCAGGGATAATCGGCCCGAACACCGGGGAGCTGTTTTTT; CDR3 protein: CASSAGIIGPNTGELFF
CDR3 length: 14; D gene: NA; J gene: TRBJ2-7; V gene: TRBV6-2/TRBV6-3; clone size: NA; CDR3 DNA: TGTGCCAGCTCCTCCCCGGGACGGACCTACGAGCAGTACTTC; CDR3 protein: CASSSPGRTYEQYF
CDR3 length: 15; D gene: TRBD1; J gene: TRBJ1-5; V gene: TRBV28; clone size: NA; CDR3 DNA: TGTGCCAGCAGATACCGGGACAGGGTCAATCAGCCCCAGCATTTT; CDR3 protein: CASRYRDRVNQPQHF
CDR3 length: 17; D gene: TRBD2; J gene: TRBJ2-1; V gene: TRBV20-1; clone size: many; CDR3 DNA: TGCAGTGCTGGGGAAGATTCCGGGACTAGAAGGGGCAATGAGCAGTTCTTC; CDR3 protein: CSAGEDSGTRRGNEQFF
CDR3 length: 14; D gene: NA; J gene: TRBJ1-5; V gene: TRBV6-1; clone size: many; CDR3 DNA: TGTGCCAGCGGGGTGGCCAACTACAATCAGCCCCAGCATTTT; CDR3 protein: CASGVANYNQPQHF
CDR3 length: 18; D gene: NA; J gene: TRBJ2-3; V gene: TRBV9; clone size: few; CDR3 DNA: TGTGCCAGCAGCGATAATCCCACGAACAGGGTTCGGACAGATACGCAGTATTTT; CDR3 protein: CASSDNPTNRVRTDTQYF
CDR3 length: 15; D gene: TRBD1; J gene: TRBJ2-7; V gene: TRBV4-1; clone size: NA; CDR3 DNA: TGTGCCAGCAGCCAAGGGCAACAGGGGTTCTACGAGCAGTACTTC; CDR3 protein: CASSQGQQGFYEQYF
CDR3 length: 17; D gene: NA; J gene: TRBJ2-5; V gene: TRBV5-1; clone size: few; CDR3 DNA: TGCGCCAGCAGCTTGCAAAGTTCTTTCAGCCTCCAAGAGACCCAGTACTTC; CDR3 protein: CASSLQSSFSLQETQYF
CDR3 length: 15; D gene: NA; J gene: TRBJ1-4; V gene: TRBV5-1; clone size: few; CDR3 DNA: TGCGCCAGCAGCTTGAACCCCGACAGAAATGAAAAACTGTTTTTT; CDR3 protein: CASSLNPDRNEKLFF
CDR3 length: 15; D gene: NA; J gene: TRBJ2-1; V gene: TRBV19; clone size: few; CDR3 DNA: TGTGCCAGTAGTGCCCCGGGATCATCCTCCCGGGAGCAGTTCTTC; CDR3 protein: CASSAPGSSSREQFF
CDR3 length: 14; D gene: TRBD1; J gene: TRBJ2-5; V gene: TRBV18; clone size: NA; CDR3 DNA: TGTGCCAGCTCAACTGGACAGGGGCAAGAGACCCAGTACTTC; CDR3 protein: CASSTGQGQETQYF
CDR3 length: 15; D gene: TRBD2; J gene: TRBJ2-5; V gene: TRBV2; clone size: NA; CDR3 DNA: TGTGCCAGCAGGCAACAGGGGCTAGCGGGGGAGGCCCAGTACTTC; CDR3 protein: CASRQQGLAGEAQYF